A single sample gave rise to the 22 T cell receptor beta chains below, sequenced in a study of blood T cell repertoires in acute mononucleosis. Time point noted: acute infectious mononucleosis, at clinical presentation within 2 weeks of symptom onset (visit 1). TCRdb's table, derived via immunoSEQ multiplex PCR, lists solely in-frame clones and lacks some. The sample has a few thousand clones; about 31% are singletons. The material sequenced was EBV YVL epitope tetramer+ CD8+ T cells sorted from PBMCs, taken during acute infectious mononucleosis. Subset in this sample: CD8 T cells binding a tetramer with EBV BRLF1 109-117 peptide (YVL-BR). These receptors were taken from a woman aged 18 to 35 with infectious mononucleosis caused by EBV.

V and J are TRBV7-9 and TRBJ2-3, with TRBD2 matching over 14 bases. The germline V gene encodes CDR1 SEHNR and CDR2 FQNEAQ (reference sequence). The CDR3 runs to 15 residues. V was pared by 8 bases and J by 7 bases, with 8 bases of the junction left unmatched. CDR3 region: CASAGTSGSGNTQYF. The CDR3 bases are TGTGCCAGCGCGGGGACTAGCGGGAGTGGCAATACGCAGTATTTT.

This clone appeared many times. The genes are TRBV7-9 and TRBJ2-1; maybe TRBD2 (5 bases). The CDR3 is made up of 13 amino acids. Between the trimmed V and J ends, which lost 5 bases and 7 bases, there was a span of 12 bases. Germline V gives CDR1 SEHNR, CDR2 FQNEAQ (reference sequence). CDR3 loop: CASSPLGLNEQFF. The CDR3, as DNA: TGTGCCAGCAGCCCCCTAGGACTTAATGAGCAGTTCTTC.

This clone was counted between two and nine times. It is unclear where the CDR3 begins or ends on the DNA, so no DNA is shown, and the CDR3 is as TCRdb lists it. The same CDR3 arises from other DNA sequences in this sample as well. The rearrangement links TRBV29-1 to TRBJ2-2; the table's TRBD2 call for D was not verified on the DNA. Germline loops: CDR1 SQVTM, CDR2 ANQGSEA. Both ends counted, the CDR3 spans 20 residues. The chain's CDR3 is CSVAKPAGLAGGSTPGSCFF.

This clone was observed a handful of times. A read error may explain this, as a much larger clone is one base away. V is TRBV25-1 and J is TRBJ2-7; 10 bases are a match to TRBD2. CDR3 length equals 15 residues. Germline V CDR1 and CDR2: MGHDK, SYGVNS. The trim removed 6 bases at V and 5 bases at J, leaving 10 bases unmatched. The CDR3 reads CASSLVLAGVHEQYF. CDR3 in DNA: TGTGCCAGCAGCTTAGTCCTAGCGGGAGTTCACGAGCAGTACTTC.

The chain is built from TRBV5-4 and TRBJ2-6, with D uncertain. Trimming cost V 7 bases and J 5 bases, with 16 bases left between them. The CDR3 totals 15 residues. Germline V lookup: CDR1 SGHNT, CDR2 YYREEE (reference sequence). The CDR3 DNA follows: TGTGCCAGCCCAACCGTCGTAAGTCGGGCCAACGTCCTGACTTTC. Protein sequence: CASPTVVSRANVLTF.

This clone was detected a few times. A far larger clone is off by one base, so a read error is likely. V usage is TRBV13 and J usage is TRBJ2-7; TRBD2 matches at 9 bases. CDR3 length equals 15 residues. CDR1 and CDR2 from the germline V gene are PRHDT and FYEKMQ (reference sequence). V lost 1 base and J lost 5; bases outside the gene matches: 6. DNA of the CDR3: TGTGCCAGCAGCTTAGTCGTAGCGGGAGTTCACGAGCAGTACTTC. Translated: CASSLVVAGVHEQYF.

About this clone itself: A far more abundant clone sits one base away, making this likely a read error. This same CDR3 is encoded by further DNA sequences in the sample. This chain connects TRBV23-1 to TRBJ2-1, with D maybe TRBD1 (5 bases). TRBV23-1 belongs to the ORF category, with a function that is uncertain. V lost 6 bases to trimming and J lost 4 bases, with 13 bases between them. The CDR3 sequence is 14 residues long. CDR3 in amino acids: CASSFDPGYNEQFF. CDR3 sequence (DNA): TGCGCCAGCAGCTTCGACCCAGGGTACAATGAGCAGTTCTTC.

On this clone: Other DNA sequences in the sample encode the same CDR3. The rearrangement links TRBV29-1 to TRBJ2-1; 8 bases line up with TRBD2. CDR1 is SQVTM, CDR2 ANQGSEA, per germline. CDR3 length: 21 amino acids. The V segment lost 6 bases and the J segment 0 bases; nucleotides outside the gene matches: 25. The CDR3 bases are TGCAGCGTAGGTGGGTCAGGGTCCGGGAGTAGCGGGGCATACTCCTACAATGAGCAGTTCTTC. Residues: CSVGGSGSGSSGAYSYNEQFF.

This clone has just a few counts. The sample has other DNA sequences that encode this CDR3 too. The chain is built from TRBV25-1 and TRBJ2-1; D gene unclear. Trimming shortened V by 6 bases and J by 7 bases, and 16 bases separated the two germline ends. CDR1 is MGHDK and CDR2 is SYGVNS in the germline V gene. The length of the CDR3 is 14 residues. CDR3 sequence: CASSPNLGLNEQFF. CDR3 bases: TGTGCCAGCAGCCCGAATCTCGGGTTGAATGAGCAGTTCTTC.

Many counts were recorded for this clone. A single base is all that separates this from a far larger clone, so a read error is likely. The sample carries other DNA sequences with the same CDR3. V usage is TRBV6-6 and J usage is TRBJ2-7; D call uncertain. Germline CDR1 reads MNHNY; CDR2 reads SVGAGI (reference sequence). Trimming stripped 7 bases from V and 5 bases from J, with 15 bases between. CDR3 length: 13 residues. The CDR3 region has the DNA TGTGCCAGCATGCTCCCTTTTGGTGACGAGCAGTACTTC. Amino acids: CASMLPFGDEQYF.

In its sample, this clone was seen many times. A far larger clone differs by one base, so this is likely a read error. Other nucleotide sequences from this sample produce the same CDR3. This chain links TRBV10-2 with TRBJ2-1; 11 bases line up with TRBD2. The V and J ends lost 6 bases and 4 bases, in that order; junction bases with no gene match: 5. From germline, CDR1 is WSHSY and CDR2 SAAADI. The CDR3 totals 15 residues. DNA of the CDR3: TGCGCCAGCAGACAACTAGCGGGAGAGTACAATGAGCAGTTCTTC. It translates to CASRQLAGEYNEQFF.

This clone was picked up a small number of times. This rearrangement joins TRBV25-1 to TRBJ1-1; tentatively, D is TRBD1 (6 bases). Germline lookup yields CDR1 MGHDK and CDR2 SYGVNS. Trimming cost V 8 bases and J 4 bases, with 14 bases left between them. The CDR3 runs to 13 residues. The CDR3 sequence is CASGSTGTTEAFF. The CDR3 region has the DNA TGTGCCAGCGGAAGTACAGGGACCACTGAAGCTTTCTTT.

The V call is TRBV18, the J call TRBJ2-3, with unresolved D. Germline values: CDR1 KGHSH, CDR2 LQKENI. The V and J ends lost 9 bases and 5 bases respectively, with 21 bases between them. CDR3 size: 15 residues. The CDR3 sequence: CARPPHDLGVDTQYF. CDR3 nucleotide sequence: TGTGCCAGACCACCACACGATCTTGGCGTAGATACGCAGTATTTT.

As regards this clone: One junction end does not reproduce the germline sequence, and a read error may be involved. Other DNA sequences in the sample encode the same CDR3. The genes are TRBV29-1 and TRBJ2-1; the match to TRBD2 covers 13 bases. The CDR3 is made up of 21 amino acids. Looked up from germline, CDR1 is SQVTM and CDR2 is ANQGSEA. CDR3: CCVGGTGCGTSGAYSYNEQFF. The CDR3 bases are TGCTGCGTAGGAGGGACAGGGTGCGGGACTAGCGGGGCTTACTCCTACAATGAGCAGTTCTTC.

The rearrangement uses TRBV27 and TRBJ1-1; the D gene is possibly TRBD1 (6 bases). Trimming pared 3 bases from V and 0 bases from J, leaving 11 bases between. Germline CDR1 is MNHEY and CDR2 is SMNVEV (reference sequence). This CDR3 contains 15 residues. The DNA for the CDR3 is TGTGCCAGCAGTTTTCTGGGGACAATGAACACTGAAGCTTTCTTT. Amino acid sequence: CASSFLGTMNTEAFF.

The V and J genes are TRBV11-3 and TRBJ2-1, with a weak D call TRBD1 (5 bases). The CDR3 extends over 14 amino acids. The germline CDR1 and CDR2 sequences are SGHNT and YENEEA. With 7 bases removed from V and 0 bases from J, the gap between germline ends came to 10 bases. CDR3 in DNA: TGTGCCAGCACGACAGCGAGCTCCTACAATGAGCAGTTCTTC. It encodes CASTTASSYNEQFF.

By sample share, this clone is large. V gene TRBV28 combines with J gene TRBJ2-3; D is uncertain. Deletions cut 3 bases from V and 4 bases from J, with 5 bases between. Germline V lookup: CDR1 MDHEN, CDR2 SYDVKM. The CDR3 has 12 amino acids. CDR3 nucleotide sequence: TGTGCCAGCAGTTTTTATTCAGATACGCAGTATTTT. Its protein is CASSFYSDTQYF.

This clone has just a few counts. The missing conserved phenylalanine or tryptophan at the end of this CDR3 makes a read error likely. No DNA is shown, since the ends of the CDR3 on it are uncertain; the CDR3 is the one TCRdb lists. This chain joins TRBV6-6 and TRBJ1-2. Germline CDR1 MNHNY, CDR2 SVGAGI (reference sequence). The CDR3 is 14 amino acids in total, end residues counted. The CDR3 loop reads CASRPAMGGGNGYT.

This clone was counted only a few times. The V call is TRBV29-1, the J call TRBJ2-1, with a tentative D call TRBD2 (10 bases). Germline assignment: CDR1 SQVTM and CDR2 ANQGSEA. The CDR3 totals 21 residues. V lost 8 bases, J lost 0 bases, and 35 bases lay in between. CDR3 amino acids: CSLGGTGSVTSGSYSYNEQFF. CDR3 nucleotide sequence: TGCAGCTTAGGAGGGACAGGGTCCGTGACTAGCGGGTCATACTCCTACAATGAGCAGTTCTTC.

J is TRBJ2-1 and V is TRBV29-1, with D possibly TRBD2 on 5 matching bases. The CDR3 is 12 residues long. The germline V gene has CDR1 SQVTM and CDR2 ANQGSEA. CDR3 sequence reads: CVVVAPYNEQFF. CDR3 coding DNA: TGCGTTGTGGTAGCGCCGTACAATGAGCAGTTCTTC.

The rearrangement joins TRBV29-1 to TRBJ2-1, with 13 bases lining up with TRBD2. The CDR3 runs 21 residues. Trimming removed 6 bases from V and 0 bases from J; junction bases left unmatched: 20. Germline V gives CDR1 SQVTM, CDR2 ANQGSEA. This CDR3 is CSVVVTGSGTSGAYSYNEQFF. DNA for the CDR3: TGCAGCGTAGTAGTGACAGGGTCCGGGACTAGCGGGGCATACTCCTACAATGAGCAGTTCTTC.

This clone has just a few counts. In nucleotides, the CDR3 is TGTGCCAGCAGTTACGTCGGAGTTGGCTACACCTTC. Its translation is CASSYVGVGYTF. V is TRBV6-9 and J is TRBJ1-2; D is unclear. The CDR3 is made up of 12 amino acids. V lost 3 bases to trimming and J lost 7 bases, with 9 bases between them. Germline values: CDR1 MNHGY, CDR2 SVAAGI.